These 27 T cell receptor beta chains share one sample of origin, sequenced in a study of control samples from healthy donors and cancer patients. Data came from immunoSEQ multiplex PCR; TCRdb stores just in-frame clones and leaves some out. The data show approximately 70,000 clones, about 89% seen once. Specimen: PBMCs. The receptor set was obtained from a woman in her forties or fifties with head and neck cancer.

The CDR3 region has the DNA TGCAGCGCACGACAGGGGGAACTTGAAAAACTGTTTTTT. Translating gives CSARQGELEKLFF. This chain joins TRBV29-1 and TRBJ1-4; 9 nucleotides agree with TRBD1. The CDR3 loop spans 13 amino acids. With 7 bases clipped from V and 7 bases from J, the junction kept 7 bases outside the gene matches. Germline CDR1 is SQVTM and CDR2 is ANQGSEA. Variable domain in full (rest from reference TRBV29-1 and TRBJ1-4): SAVISQKPSRDICQRGTSLTIQCQVDSQVTMMFWYRQQPGQSLTLIATANQGSEATYESGFVIDKFPISRPNLTFSTLTVSNMSPEDSSIYLCSARQGELEKLFFGSGTQLSVL.

This sequence joins TRBV5-6 and TRBJ1-6; no reliable D call. Trimming removed 4 bases at V and 10 bases at J, with 15 bases between. The CDR3 runs 14 residues. Per the germline V gene, CDR1 is SGHDT and CDR2 is YYEEEE. The CDR3, as DNA: TGTGCCAGCAGCATGGACGGAGGAAGCTCACCCCTCCACTTT. Translated, it gives CASSMDGGSSPLHF.

With regard to this clone: Other DNA sequences from this sample encode an identical CDR3 as well. V usage is TRBV28 and J usage is TRBJ2-6, with D tentatively TRBD2 (5 bases). CDR1 and CDR2 (germline): MDHEN, SYDVKM. V was pared by 6 bases and J by 3 bases, with 15 bases between. The CDR3 is 16 amino acids. The CDR3: CASRSHGVGGANVLTF. The CDR3 nucleotides are TGTGCCAGCAGGAGCCACGGGGTGGGTGGGGCCAACGTCCTGACTTTC. The whole variable domain, filled in from reference TRBV28 and TRBJ2-6, reads DVKVTQSSRYLVKRTGEKVFLECVQDMDHENMFWYRQDPGLGLRLIYFSYDVKMKEKGDIPEGYSVSREKKERFSLILESASTNQTSMYLCASRSHGVGGANVLTFGAGSRLTVL.

The V gene is TRBV5-1, the J gene TRBJ2-5, with D perhaps TRBD1 (5 bases). The V end lost 0 bases, the J end lost 0 bases, and 15 bases lay between the germline ends. The CDR3 loop spans 17 amino acids. CDR1 is SGHRS, CDR2 YFSETQ, per germline. The CDR3, as DNA: TGCGCCAGCAGCTTGGGGATAGGGGTCCTTTACCAAGAGACCCAGTACTTC. Protein: CASSLGIGVLYQETQYF.

V and J are TRBV11-2 and TRBJ2-7; maybe TRBD2 (5 bases). Trimming pared 1 base from V and 6 bases from J, leaving 10 bases between. This CDR3 has 13 residues. Germline V gene sequence: CDR1 SGHAT, CDR2 FQNNGV. The DNA for the CDR3 is TGTGCCAGCAGCTTAGTCGGGAATAGCGAGCAGTACTTC. Translating gives CASSLVGNSEQYF.

This clone was found once. This sequence joins TRBV19 and TRBJ1-1; D is unresolved. Between the trimmed V and J ends, which lost 8 bases and 1 base, there was a span of 11 bases. Germline CDR1 LNHDA, CDR2 SQIVND (reference sequence). The CDR3 contains 13 residues. In DNA form, the CDR3 reads TGTGCCAGTTTAACAATTGGGAACACTGAAGCTTTCTTT. Translating gives CASLTIGNTEAFF.

V and J are TRBV5-1 and TRBJ1-1; D not certain. CDR1 and CDR2 (germline): SGHRS, YFSETQ. Trimming stripped 0 bases from V and 2 bases from J, with 5 bases between. This CDR3 region has 13 residues. For the CDR3, the DNA is TGCGCCAGCAGCTTGGCACCTAACACTGAAGCTTTCTTT. It specifies CASSLAPNTEAFF.

There are a few counts of this clone. The chain combines TRBV25-1 with TRBJ1-2; 7 bases align to TRBD1. With 8 bases clipped from V and 4 bases from J, the junction kept 4 bases outside the gene matches. This CDR3 has 12 residues. Germline CDR1 and CDR2: MGHDK and SYGVNS. Written as DNA, the CDR3 is TGTGCCAGCGACAGGGAGGGCTATGGCTACACCTTC. Encoded protein: CASDREGYGYTF.

The CDR3 sequence: CASRTPETQYF. In DNA, the CDR3 is TGTGCCAGCAGGACCCCTGAGACCCAGTACTTC. The V call is TRBV28, the J call TRBJ2-5; D remains ambiguous. V was trimmed by 6 bases and J by 5 bases, leaving 7 bases between them. The CDR3 contains 11 residues. Per the germline V gene, CDR1 is MDHEN and CDR2 is SYDVKM. The full variable domain, in which reference TRBV28 and TRBJ2-5 provide the parts outside the CDR3, is DVKVTQSSRYLVKRTGEKVFLECVQDMDHENMFWYRQDPGLGLRLIYFSYDVKMKEKGDIPEGYSVSREKKERFSLILESASTNQTSMYLCASRTPETQYFGPGTRLLVL.

The rearrangement joins TRBV21-1 to TRBJ1-5; no check of the table's D call, TRBD1, against the DNA was made. TRBV21-1 is assigned pseudogene status. This CDR3 comprises 18 residues. CDR3 residues: CASSKGRRQGHGKQPQHF. CDR3 nucleotides: TGTGCCAGCAGCAAGGGAAGGAGACAGGGCCATGGGAAGCAGCCCCAGCATTTT.

J is TRBJ2-7 and V is TRBV6-5; 7 nucleotides match TRBD1. The CDR3 contains 14 residues. Looked up from germline, CDR1 is MNHEY and CDR2 is SVGAGI. Losses at the gene ends were 7 bases for V and 0 bases for J; bases not matched to a gene: 6. The CDR3 DNA sequence: TGTGCCAGCACTCAGACAGGGAACTCCTACGAGCAGTACTTC. Its protein product is CASTQTGNSYEQYF.

The rearrangement links TRBV9 to TRBJ2-2, with 10 bases aligning to TRBD2. V lost 0 bases and J lost 3; bases outside the gene matches: 2. Germline CDR1 reads SGDLS; CDR2 reads YYNGEE. The CDR3 totals 16 residues. In DNA form, the CDR3 reads TGTGCCAGCAGCGTAGCTAGCGGGGGACACACCGGGGAGCTGTTTTTT. This sequence encodes CASSVASGGHTGELFF.

The V and J genes are TRBV5-1 and TRBJ2-5, with D possibly TRBD2 on 6 matching bases. CDR1 and CDR2 from the germline V gene are SGHRS and YFSETQ. The CDR3 has 14 amino acids. V was clipped by 1 base and J by 5 bases, with 12 bases between them. CDR3 in amino acids: CASSLSGGVETQYF. DNA for the CDR3: TGCGCCAGCAGCTTGAGTGGCGGGGTTGAGACCCAGTACTTC.

J is TRBJ2-3 and V is TRBV7-2; 11 bases line up with TRBD2. V was clipped by 3 bases and J by 8 bases; unmatched bases: 7. CDR3 length: 15 residues. In germline, CDR1 is SGHTA, CDR2 FQGNSA. CDR3 region: CASSLTSGDGGTQYF. In DNA, the CDR3 is TGTGCCAGCAGCTTGACTAGCGGGGATGGTGGTACGCAGTATTTT.

The CDR3 region is CASSSGQGLGEKLFF. DNA of the CDR3: TGTGCCAGCAGCTCGGGACAGGGGTTGGGTGAAAAACTGTTTTTT. The chain uses TRBV5-4 and TRBJ1-4; 10 bases map to TRBD1. Trimming cost V 3 bases and J 7 bases; bases outside gene matches: 6. CDR3 length: 15 residues. Per the germline V gene, CDR1 is SGHNT and CDR2 is YYREEE (reference sequence).

The chain couples TRBV2 to TRBJ2-3; no reliable D call. The CDR3 is 13 amino acids. The V gene's germline CDR1 is SNHLY and CDR2 FYNNEI. Trimming pared 4 bases from V and 6 bases from J, leaving 11 bases between. The CDR3 region is CASSVPRADTQYF. The CDR3 DNA sequence: TGTGCCAGCAGTGTACCCCGGGCCGATACGCAGTATTTT.

This CDR3 is CAYPEVSGNTIYF. The CDR3 nucleotides read TGTGCCTACCCCGAGGTCTCTGGAAACACCATATATTTT. The V call is TRBV30, the J call TRBJ1-3, with D unclear. Germline CDR1 GTSNPN, CDR2 SVGIG (reference sequence). V was shortened by 7 bases and J by 0 bases, with 10 bases between the two germline ends. There are 13 residues in the CDR3.

CDR3 DNA sequence: TGTGCCAGCGGACCCCGGGGGCGGTGGGACATTCAGTACTTC. The encoded protein is CASGPRGRWDIQYF. The rearrangement links TRBV5-8 to TRBJ2-4; perhaps D is TRBD1 or TRBD2 (6 bases each). The V end was cut by 7 bases, the J end by 8 bases, with 19 bases between. The germline V gene encodes CDR1 SGHTS and CDR2 YDEGEE. This CDR3 region has 14 residues.

V and J are TRBV10-3 and TRBJ2-7; TRBD2 aligns across 8 bases. The germline V gene has CDR1 ENHRY and CDR2 SYGVKD. J gave up 5 bases and V 2 bases, and 11 bases lay outside the gene matches. The CDR3 is made up of 16 amino acids. The CDR3 coding sequence is TGTGCCATCAGTGAGGGGATTCGGGGGGGCTCGGACGAGCAGTACTTC. Protein: CAISEGIRGGSDEQYF.

V usage is TRBV5-1 and J usage is TRBJ2-1; D possibly corresponds to TRBD2 (6 bases). Germline V lookup: CDR1 SGHRS, CDR2 YFSETQ. Trimming took 4 bases from V and 9 from J, leaving 17 bases between them. The CDR3 sequence is 14 residues long. DNA of the CDR3: TGCGCCAGCAGCATGGGACTCGAGTTGGGTGAGCAGTTCTTC. Translation gives CASSMGLELGEQFF.

This clone was seen more than once but under ten times. The rearrangement links TRBV19 to TRBJ1-2; 8 nucleotides align to TRBD1. The germline CDR1 and CDR2 sequences are LNHDA and SQIVND (reference sequence). Trimming removed 5 bases from V and 5 bases from J; junction bases left unmatched: 7. The CDR3 is 14 amino acids. Written as DNA, the CDR3 is TGTGCCAGTAGTCCCTCAGGGGGCAGGTATGGCTACACCTTC. This translates into CASSPSGGRYGYTF.

V and J are TRBV7-9 and TRBJ1-1; maybe TRBD1 (6 bases). Trimming took off 4 bases at V and 5 bases at J, with 14 bases between the two ends. Germline V CDR1 and CDR2: SEHNR, FQNEAQ (reference sequence). The CDR3 has 14 residues. As DNA, the CDR3 is TGTGCCAGCAGCTCCCTTAGGGGGAGAACTGAAGCTTTCTTT. Its translation: CASSSLRGRTEAFF.

The chain has TRBV3-1 (or the pseudogene TRBV3-2) and TRBJ2-1; 9 bases agree with TRBD2. Trimming cost V 1 base and J 5 bases; bases outside gene matches: 9. CDR1 is LGHDT, CDR2 YNNKEL, per germline (reference sequence). The CDR3 is 17 amino acids. CDR3 in amino acids: CASSQGGGGGAHNEQFF. CDR3 DNA: TGTGCCAGCAGCCAAGGAGGAGGCGGGGGGGCACACAATGAGCAGTTCTTC.

This clone appeared a few times. The gene calls are TRBV18 and TRBJ2-3, with 8 positions matching TRBD1. The CDR3 spans 14 residues. The germline gives CDR1 KGHSH, CDR2 LQKENI. V lost 5 bases and J lost 1; bases outside the gene matches: 2. This CDR3 is CASSMTGGTDTQYF. CDR3 DNA sequence: TGTGCCAGCTCAATGACAGGGGGCACAGATACGCAGTATTTT.

This clone was recorded only once. This rearrangement joins TRBV6-5 to TRBJ2-3; D is possibly TRBD1 or TRBD2 (5 bases each). CDR1 and CDR2 from the germline V gene are MNHEY and SVGAGI. Trimming pared 8 bases from V and 4 bases from J, leaving 19 bases between. This CDR3 is 15 amino acids long. Here the CDR3 reads CASGGDSGSSDTQYF. CDR3 nucleotides: TGTGCCAGCGGGGGAGATTCCGGGTCTTCAGATACGCAGTATTTT.

The chain couples TRBV4-3 to TRBJ1-2; no definite D call. The CDR3 sequence is 13 residues long. The V end was cut by 3 bases, the J end by 2 bases, with 7 bases between. Germline V lookup: CDR1 LGHNA, CDR2 YSLEER. CDR3 protein: CASSQGLNYGYTF. DNA for the CDR3: TGCGCCAGCAGCCAGGGCCTCAACTATGGCTACACCTTC.

The chain has TRBV27 and TRBJ2-7; 10 nucleotides agree with TRBD1. This CDR3 has 15 amino acids. Germline V gives CDR1 MNHEY, CDR2 SMNVEV (reference sequence). J was trimmed by 7 bases and V by 4 bases; bases with no gene match: 10. The CDR3 nucleotides are TGTGCCAGCAGTTCCGGGACAGGGGTTCTCCGGGAGCAGTACTTC. It yields the protein CASSSGTGVLREQYF.